This T cell receptor beta chain comes out of a study of shared clonotypes between healthy human individuals. Study at large: Each donor's CD8 memory used one plate, CD8 naive two, each CD4 subset three.

Sequenced by immunoSEQ multiplex PCR; TCRdb stores in-frame clones only, minus some. The sample lists 640,000 or so clones; about 78% were seen once. The CDR3 extends over 13 amino acids. The trim removed 10 bases at V and 3 bases at J, leaving 7 bases unmatched. Germline V gives CDR1 LNHNV, CDR2 YYDKDF (reference sequence). The chain joins TRBV15 to TRBJ2-7; TRBD1 matches 9 bases. The sample consisted of memory CD4+ T cells sorted from blood. The subset was: CD45RA-negative fraction. This TCR derives from a woman aged 25 to 39 in good health. CDR3 region: CASSRDRDYEQYF. The CDR3 bases are TGTGCCAGCTCCCGGGACAGGGACTACGAGCAGTACTTC. Together with reference TRBV15 and TRBJ2-7, the CDR3 gives the full variable domain: DAMVIQNPRYQVTQFGKPVTLSCSQTLNHNVMYWYQQKSSQAPKLLFHYYDKDFNNEADTPDNFQSRRPNTSFCFLDIRSPGLGDTAMYLCASSRDRDYEQYFGPGTRLTVT.